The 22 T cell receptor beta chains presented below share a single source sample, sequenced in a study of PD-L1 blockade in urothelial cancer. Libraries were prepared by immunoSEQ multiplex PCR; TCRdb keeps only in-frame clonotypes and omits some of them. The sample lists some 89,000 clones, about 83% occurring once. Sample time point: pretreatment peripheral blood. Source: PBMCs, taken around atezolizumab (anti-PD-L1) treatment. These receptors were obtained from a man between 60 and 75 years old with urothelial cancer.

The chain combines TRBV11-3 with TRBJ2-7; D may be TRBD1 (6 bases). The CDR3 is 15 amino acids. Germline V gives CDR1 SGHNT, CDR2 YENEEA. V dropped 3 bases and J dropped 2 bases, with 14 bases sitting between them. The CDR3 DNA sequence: TGTGCCAGCAGCTTGGGCCCAGGGGTCCCCTACGAGCAGTACTTC. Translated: CASSLGPGVPYEQYF.

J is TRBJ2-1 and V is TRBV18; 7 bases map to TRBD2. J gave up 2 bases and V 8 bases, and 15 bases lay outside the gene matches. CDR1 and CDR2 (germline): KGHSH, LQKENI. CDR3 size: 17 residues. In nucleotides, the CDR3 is TGTGCCAGCGCCCCCTGGGCGGGACTAATAGCCTACAATGAGCAGTTCTTC. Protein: CASAPWAGLIAYNEQFF.

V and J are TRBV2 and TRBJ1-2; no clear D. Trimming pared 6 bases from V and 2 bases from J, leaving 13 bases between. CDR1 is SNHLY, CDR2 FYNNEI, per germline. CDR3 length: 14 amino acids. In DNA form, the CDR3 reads TGTGCCAGCAGCCCACTGCACGGGAACTATGGCTACACCTTC. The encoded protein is CASSPLHGNYGYTF.

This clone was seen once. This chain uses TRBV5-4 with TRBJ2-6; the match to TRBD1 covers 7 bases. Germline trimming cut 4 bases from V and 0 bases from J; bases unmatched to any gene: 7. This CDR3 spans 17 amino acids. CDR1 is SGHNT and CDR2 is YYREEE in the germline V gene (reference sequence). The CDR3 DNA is TGTGCCAGCAGCCCCCCGGGACAGCCCTCTGGGGCCAACGTCCTGACTTTC. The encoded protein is CASSPPGQPSGANVLTF.

Here the CDR3 reads CASSSHMDTEAFF. CDR3 DNA: TGTGCCAGCAGCTCCCACATGGACACTGAAGCTTTCTTT. V usage is TRBV5-5 and J usage is TRBJ1-1; D unresolved. The CDR3 is 13 residues long. Germline assignment: CDR1 SGHKS and CDR2 YYEKEE (reference sequence). Trimming took 3 bases from V and 3 from J, leaving 9 bases between them.

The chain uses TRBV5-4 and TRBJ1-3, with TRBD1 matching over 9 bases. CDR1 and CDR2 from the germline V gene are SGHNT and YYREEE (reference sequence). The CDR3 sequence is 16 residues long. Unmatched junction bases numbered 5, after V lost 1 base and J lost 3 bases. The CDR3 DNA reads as TGTGCCAGCAGCTTGCCGGGACAGGGCAGTGGAAACACCATATATTTT. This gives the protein CASSLPGQGSGNTIYF.

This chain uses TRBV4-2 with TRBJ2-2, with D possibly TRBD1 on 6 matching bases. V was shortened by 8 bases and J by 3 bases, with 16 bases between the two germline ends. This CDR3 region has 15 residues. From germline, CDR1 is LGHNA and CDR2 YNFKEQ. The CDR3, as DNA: TGTGCCAGCGGTCACCTCGGGACACACACCGGGGAGCTGTTTTTT. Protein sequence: CASGHLGTHTGELFF.

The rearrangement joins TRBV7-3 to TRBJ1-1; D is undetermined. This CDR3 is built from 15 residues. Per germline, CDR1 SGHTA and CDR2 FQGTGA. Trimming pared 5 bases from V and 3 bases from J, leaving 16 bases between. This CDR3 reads CASSLSPMEDTEAFF. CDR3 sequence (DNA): TGTGCCAGCAGCCTTTCCCCCATGGAGGACACTGAAGCTTTCTTT.

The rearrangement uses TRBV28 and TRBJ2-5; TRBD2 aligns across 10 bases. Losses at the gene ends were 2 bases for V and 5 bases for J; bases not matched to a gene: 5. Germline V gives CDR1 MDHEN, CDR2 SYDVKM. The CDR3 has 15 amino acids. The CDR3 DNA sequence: TGTGCCAGCAGTTTAAGTGCTAGCGGGAGTGAGACCCAGTACTTC. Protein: CASSLSASGSETQYF. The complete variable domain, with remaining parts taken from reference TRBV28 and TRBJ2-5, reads DVKVTQSSRYLVKRTGEKVFLECVQDMDHENMFWYRQDPGLGLRLIYFSYDVKMKEKGDIPEGYSVSREKKERFSLILESASTNQTSMYLCASSLSASGSETQYFGPGTRLLVL.

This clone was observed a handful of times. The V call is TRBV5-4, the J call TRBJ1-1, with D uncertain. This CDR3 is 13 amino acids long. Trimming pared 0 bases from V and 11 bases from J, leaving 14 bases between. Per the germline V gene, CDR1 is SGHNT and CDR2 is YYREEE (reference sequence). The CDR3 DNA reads TGTGCCAGCAGCTTGGATGGGCCTGGCGTCGCTTTCTTT. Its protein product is CASSLDGPGVAFF.

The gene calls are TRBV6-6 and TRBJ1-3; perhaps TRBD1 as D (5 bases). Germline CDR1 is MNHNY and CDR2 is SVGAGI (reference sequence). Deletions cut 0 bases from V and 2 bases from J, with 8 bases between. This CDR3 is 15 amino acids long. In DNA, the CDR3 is TGTGCCAGCAGTTACTCCCCCAGGGCTGGAAACACCATATATTTT. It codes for CASSYSPRAGNTIYF.

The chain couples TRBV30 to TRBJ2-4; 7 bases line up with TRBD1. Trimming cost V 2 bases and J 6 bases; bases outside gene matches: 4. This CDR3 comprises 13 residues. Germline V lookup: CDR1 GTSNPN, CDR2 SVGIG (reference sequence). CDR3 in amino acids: CAWSRQGGNIQYF. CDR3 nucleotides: TGTGCCTGGAGTCGACAGGGCGGAAACATTCAGTACTTC. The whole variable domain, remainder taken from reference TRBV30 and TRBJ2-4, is SQTIHQWPATLVQPVGSPLSLECTVEGTSNPNLYWYRQAAGRGLQLLFYSVGIGQISSEVPQNLSASRPQDRQFILSSKKLLLSDSGFYLCAWSRQGGNIQYFGAGTRLSVL.

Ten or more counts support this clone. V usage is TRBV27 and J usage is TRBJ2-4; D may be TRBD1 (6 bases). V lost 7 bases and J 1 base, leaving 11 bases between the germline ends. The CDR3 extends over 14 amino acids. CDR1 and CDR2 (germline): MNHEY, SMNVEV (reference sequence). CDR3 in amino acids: CASTPQGAKNIQYF. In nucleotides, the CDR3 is TGTGCCAGCACCCCCCAGGGGGCCAAAAACATTCAGTACTTC.

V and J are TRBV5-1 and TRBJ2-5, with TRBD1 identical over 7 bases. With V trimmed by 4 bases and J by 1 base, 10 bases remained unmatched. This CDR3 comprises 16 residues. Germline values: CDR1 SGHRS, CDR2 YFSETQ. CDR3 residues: CASSPDPAGGQETQYF. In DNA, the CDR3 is TGCGCCAGCAGCCCGGACCCGGCAGGGGGCCAAGAGACCCAGTACTTC.

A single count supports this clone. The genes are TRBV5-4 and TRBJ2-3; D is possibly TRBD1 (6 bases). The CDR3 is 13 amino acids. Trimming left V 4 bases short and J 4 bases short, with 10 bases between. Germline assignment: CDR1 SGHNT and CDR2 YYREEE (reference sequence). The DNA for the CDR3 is TGTGCCAGCAGCCCAGGGGTTGCAGATACGCAGTATTTT. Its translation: CASSPGVADTQYF.

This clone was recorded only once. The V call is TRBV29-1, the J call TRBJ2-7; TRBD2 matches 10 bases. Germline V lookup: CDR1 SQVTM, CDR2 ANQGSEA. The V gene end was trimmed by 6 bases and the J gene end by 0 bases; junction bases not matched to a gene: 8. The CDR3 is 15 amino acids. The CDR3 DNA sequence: TGCAGCGTAGCCATAGCGGGAGGCTTCTCCTACGAGCAGTACTTC. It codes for CSVAIAGGFSYEQYF.

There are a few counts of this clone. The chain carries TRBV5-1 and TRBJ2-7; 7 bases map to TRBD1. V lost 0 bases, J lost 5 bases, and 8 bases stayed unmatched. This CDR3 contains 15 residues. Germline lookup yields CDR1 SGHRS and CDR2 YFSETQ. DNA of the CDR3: TGCGCCAGCAGCTTGGACCCGACAGGGCAGGACGAGCAGTACTTC. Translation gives CASSLDPTGQDEQYF.

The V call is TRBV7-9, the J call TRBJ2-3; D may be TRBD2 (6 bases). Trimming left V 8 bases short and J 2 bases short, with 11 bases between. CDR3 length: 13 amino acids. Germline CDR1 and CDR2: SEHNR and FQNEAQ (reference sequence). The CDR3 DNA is TGTGCCAGCGCGCGGGATCACACAGATACGCAGTATTTT. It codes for CASARDHTDTQYF.

CDR3 DNA: TGTGCCAGCTCACCAGAGTCAGCGGGGGGTAACAATGAGCAGTTCTTC. The encoded protein is CASSPESAGGNNEQFF. The chain employs TRBV18 and TRBJ2-1; TRBD2 matches 9 bases. Germline-derived CDR1 and CDR2 are KGHSH and LQKENI. The CDR3 extends over 16 amino acids. V lost 2 bases, J lost 5 bases, and 7 bases stayed unmatched.

CDR3 sequence reads: CASSLGGGPGETQYF. Here the CDR3 DNA reads TGTGCCAGCAGCTTGGGGGGAGGGCCTGGGGAGACCCAGTACTTC. This sequence joins TRBV7-2 and TRBJ2-5; 7 bases align to TRBD2. Germline CDR1 SGHTA, CDR2 FQGNSA. This CDR3 comprises 15 residues. After removal of 3 bases from V and 5 bases from J, the junction contained 9 bases not matched to a gene.

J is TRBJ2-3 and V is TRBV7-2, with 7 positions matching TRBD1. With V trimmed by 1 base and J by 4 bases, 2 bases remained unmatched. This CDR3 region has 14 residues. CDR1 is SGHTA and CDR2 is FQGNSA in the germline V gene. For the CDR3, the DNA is TGTGCCAGCAGCTTAGGGACAGGCGCAGATACGCAGTATTTT. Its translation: CASSLGTGADTQYF.

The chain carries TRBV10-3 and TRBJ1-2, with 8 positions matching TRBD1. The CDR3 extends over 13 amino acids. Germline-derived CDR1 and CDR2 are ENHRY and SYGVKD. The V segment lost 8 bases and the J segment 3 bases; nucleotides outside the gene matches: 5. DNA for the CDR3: TGTGCCATCGCCCAACAGGGGGACTATGGCTACACCTTC. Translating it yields CAIAQQGDYGYTF.